The sequence of this T cell receptor (beta chain) was determined in a study of T cells after yellow fever vaccination. Points from the study as a whole: Just a small share of clonotypes turned up in the CD4 compartment as well as the CD8 compartment.

Researchers made TCR cDNA using 5'RACE template switching, and this step added a universal primer site and UMIs. One entry per CDR3 protein, called by TCRdb with MiXCR from the 5' RACE reads. The sample shows about 120,000 distinct CDR3 sequences, more than 7.5% of them seen only once. This clonotype was seen a single time. The antigen remains undetermined. Germline lookup yields CDR1 MGHRA and CDR2 YSYEKL. This CDR3 region has 16 residues. The junction had 12 bases not matched to a gene; V was cut back by 5 bases and J by 4 bases. The rearrangement uses TRBV4-1 and TRBJ1-2; 8 bases line up with TRBD1. The starting material was CD8+ T cells sorted from PBMCs, obtained on the day of the yellow fever booster vaccination. The TCR sequence derives from a man aged 18 to 30 who received the YFV17D yellow fever vaccine. CDR3 region: CASSYIQGELIYGYTF. DNA of the CDR3: TGCGCCAGCAGCTACATACAGGGGGAGTTGATCTATGGCTACACCTTC.